The TCR beta chain described here comes from a study of blood T cell repertoires in COVID-19. Study at large: Acute and convalescent COVID-19 samples came from the United States, Italy and Spain. T cells, B-cell-depleted T cells, or PBMCs supplied cDNA or gDNA.

The method was immunoSEQ multiplex PCR; TCRdb's version includes in-frame clones alone and lacks a portion of them. The sample lists a few hundred thousand clones, 86% seen once, with over 2% in the top ten. The germline V gene has CDR1 MGHRA and CDR2 YSYEKL. The CDR3 extends over 16 amino acids. V lost 4 bases to trimming and J lost 2 bases, with 18 bases between them. V usage is TRBV4-1 and J usage is TRBJ2-7; no definite D call. The clonotype comes from a man aged 25-45 years who had recovered from COVID-19. The specimen was peripheral blood. The CDR3 DNA is TGCGCCAGCAGCCTTGCCTTGGATGGGCTTCCCTACGAGCAGTACTTC. Encoded protein: CASSLALDGLPYEQYF.